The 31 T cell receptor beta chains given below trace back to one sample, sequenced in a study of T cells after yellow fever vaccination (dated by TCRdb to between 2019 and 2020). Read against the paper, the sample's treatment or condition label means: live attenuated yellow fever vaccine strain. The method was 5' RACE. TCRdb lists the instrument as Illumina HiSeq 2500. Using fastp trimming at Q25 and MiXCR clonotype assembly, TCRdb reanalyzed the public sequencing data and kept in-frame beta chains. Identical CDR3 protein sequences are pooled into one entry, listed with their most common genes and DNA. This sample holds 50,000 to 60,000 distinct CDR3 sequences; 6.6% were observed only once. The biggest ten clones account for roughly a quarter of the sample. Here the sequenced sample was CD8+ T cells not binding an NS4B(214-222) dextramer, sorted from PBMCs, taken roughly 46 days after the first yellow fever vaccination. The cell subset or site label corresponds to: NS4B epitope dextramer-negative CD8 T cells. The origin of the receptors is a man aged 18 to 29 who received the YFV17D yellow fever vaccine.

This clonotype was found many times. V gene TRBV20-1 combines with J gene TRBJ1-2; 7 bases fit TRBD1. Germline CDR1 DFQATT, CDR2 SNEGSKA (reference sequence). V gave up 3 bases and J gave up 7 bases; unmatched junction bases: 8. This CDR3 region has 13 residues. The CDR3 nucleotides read TGCAGTGCTAGTGGACAGGCGACTCCTGGCTACACCTTC. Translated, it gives CSASGQATPGYTF.

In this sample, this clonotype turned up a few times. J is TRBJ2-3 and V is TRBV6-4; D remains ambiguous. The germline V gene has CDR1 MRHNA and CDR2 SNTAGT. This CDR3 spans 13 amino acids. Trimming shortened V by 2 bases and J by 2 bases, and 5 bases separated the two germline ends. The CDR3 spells CASSDGPTDTQYF. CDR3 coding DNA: TGTGCCAGCAGTGACGGGCCCACAGATACGCAGTATTTT.

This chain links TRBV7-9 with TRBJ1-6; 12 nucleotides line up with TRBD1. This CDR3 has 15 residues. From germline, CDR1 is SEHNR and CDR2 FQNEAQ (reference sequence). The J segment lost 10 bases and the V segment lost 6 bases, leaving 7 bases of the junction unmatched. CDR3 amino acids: CASRPGTGGRSPLHF. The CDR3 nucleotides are TGTGCCAGCAGGCCCGGGACAGGGGGCCGGTCACCCCTCCACTTT.

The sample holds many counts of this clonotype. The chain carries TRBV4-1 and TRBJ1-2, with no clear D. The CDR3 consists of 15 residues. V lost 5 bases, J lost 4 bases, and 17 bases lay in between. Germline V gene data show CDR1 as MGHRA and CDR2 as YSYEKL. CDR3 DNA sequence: TGCGCCAGCAGCGCTGGTGCCTGGGAGACCTATGGCTACACCTTC. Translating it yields CASSAGAWETYGYTF.

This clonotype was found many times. CDR3 amino acids: CASSGTARIDTQYF. The CDR3, as DNA: TGTGCCAGCAGCGGGACTGCTAGAATAGATACGCAGTATTTT. The chain links TRBV12-3 or TRBV12-4 to TRBJ2-3, with D possibly being TRBD2 (6 bases). This CDR3 region has 14 residues. Trimming left V 6 bases short and J 5 bases short, with 15 bases between.

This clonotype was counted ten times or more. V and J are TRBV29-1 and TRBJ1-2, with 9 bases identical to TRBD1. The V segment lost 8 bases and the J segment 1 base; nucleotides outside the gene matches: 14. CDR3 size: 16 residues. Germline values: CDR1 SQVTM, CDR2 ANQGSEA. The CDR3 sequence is CSTRGTGLTDNYGYTF. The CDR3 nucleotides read TGCAGCACGAGGGGGACAGGGCTTACCGATAACTATGGCTACACCTTC.

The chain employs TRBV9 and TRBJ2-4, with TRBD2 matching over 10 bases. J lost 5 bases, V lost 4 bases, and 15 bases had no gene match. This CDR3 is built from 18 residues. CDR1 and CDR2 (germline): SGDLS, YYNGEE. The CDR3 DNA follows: TGTGCCAGCAGCCCCCTAGGGGCTAGCGGGGGAACCGAAAACATTCAGTACTTC. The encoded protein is CASSPLGASGGTENIQYF.

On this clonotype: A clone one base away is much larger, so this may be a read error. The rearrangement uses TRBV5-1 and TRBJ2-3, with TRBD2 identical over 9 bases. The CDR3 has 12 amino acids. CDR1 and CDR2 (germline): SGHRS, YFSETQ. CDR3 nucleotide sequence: TGCGCCGGCAGCGGGGGGCGAGATACGCAGTATTTT. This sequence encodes CAGSGGRDTQYF.

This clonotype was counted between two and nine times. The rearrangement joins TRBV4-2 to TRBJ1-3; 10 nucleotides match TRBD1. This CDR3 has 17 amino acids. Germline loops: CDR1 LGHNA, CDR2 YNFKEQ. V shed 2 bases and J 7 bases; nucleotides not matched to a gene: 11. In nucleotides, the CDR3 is TGTGCCAGCAGCCAAAGACAGGGGGCGATTGACGACAACACCATATATTTT. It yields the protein CASSQRQGAIDDNTIYF.

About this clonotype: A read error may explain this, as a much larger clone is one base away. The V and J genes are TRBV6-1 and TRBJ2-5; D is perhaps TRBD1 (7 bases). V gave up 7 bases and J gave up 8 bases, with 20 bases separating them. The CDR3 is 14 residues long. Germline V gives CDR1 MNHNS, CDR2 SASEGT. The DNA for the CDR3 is TGTGCCAGCACGCTGACAGGGCCGGGGGATACCCAGTACTTC. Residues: CASTLTGPGDTQYF.

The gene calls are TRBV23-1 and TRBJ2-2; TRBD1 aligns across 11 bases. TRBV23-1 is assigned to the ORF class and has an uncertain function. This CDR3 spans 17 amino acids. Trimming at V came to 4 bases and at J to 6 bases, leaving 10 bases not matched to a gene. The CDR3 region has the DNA TGCGCCAGCAGTCTGGACAGGGGGCGAAAAGTTCCCGGGGAGCTGTTTTTT. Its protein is CASSLDRGRKVPGELFF.

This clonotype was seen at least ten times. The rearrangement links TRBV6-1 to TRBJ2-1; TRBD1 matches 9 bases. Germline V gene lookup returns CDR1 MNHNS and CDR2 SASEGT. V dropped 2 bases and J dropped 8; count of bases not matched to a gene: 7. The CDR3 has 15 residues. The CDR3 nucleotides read TGTGCCAGCAGTGAATTTGGGACAGGGATCGATGAGCAGTTCTTC. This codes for CASSEFGTGIDEQFF.

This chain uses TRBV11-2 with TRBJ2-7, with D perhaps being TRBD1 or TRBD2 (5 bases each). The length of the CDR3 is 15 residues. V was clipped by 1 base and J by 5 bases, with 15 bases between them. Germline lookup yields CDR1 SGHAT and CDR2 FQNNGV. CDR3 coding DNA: TGTGCCAGCAGCTTAGGAGCAGGGACGCCCCACGAGCAGTACTTC. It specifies CASSLGAGTPHEQYF.

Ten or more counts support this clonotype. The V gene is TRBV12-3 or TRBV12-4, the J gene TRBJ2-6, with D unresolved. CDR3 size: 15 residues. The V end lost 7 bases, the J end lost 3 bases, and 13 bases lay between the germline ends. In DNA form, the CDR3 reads TGTGCCAGCAACCTCGAAGGATATGGGGCCAACGTCCTGACTTTC. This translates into CASNLEGYGANVLTF.

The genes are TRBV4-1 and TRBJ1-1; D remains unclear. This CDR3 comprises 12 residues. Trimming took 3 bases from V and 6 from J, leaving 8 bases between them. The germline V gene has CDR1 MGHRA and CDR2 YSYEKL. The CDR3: CASSHDHPEAFF. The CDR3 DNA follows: TGCGCCAGCAGCCACGATCACCCTGAAGCTTTCTTT.

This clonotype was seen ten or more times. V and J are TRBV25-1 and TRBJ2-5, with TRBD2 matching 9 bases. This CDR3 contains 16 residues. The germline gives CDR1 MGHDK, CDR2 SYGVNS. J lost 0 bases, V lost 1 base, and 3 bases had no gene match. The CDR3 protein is CASSEFPSGDQETQYF. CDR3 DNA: TGTGCCAGCAGTGAATTCCCTAGCGGGGACCAAGAGACCCAGTACTTC. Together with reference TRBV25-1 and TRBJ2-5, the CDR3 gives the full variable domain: EADIYQTPRYLVIGTGKKITLECSQTMGHDKMYWYQQDPGMELHLIHYSYGVNSTEKGDLSSESTVSRIRTEHFPLTLESARPSHTSQYLCASSEFPSGDQETQYFGPGTRLLVL.

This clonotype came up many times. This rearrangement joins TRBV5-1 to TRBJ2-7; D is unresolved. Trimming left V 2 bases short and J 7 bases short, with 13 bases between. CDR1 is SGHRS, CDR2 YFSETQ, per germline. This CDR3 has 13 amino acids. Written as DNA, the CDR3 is TGCGCCAGCAGCTTAAAAGCCCCATTTGAGCAGTACTTC. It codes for CASSLKAPFEQYF.

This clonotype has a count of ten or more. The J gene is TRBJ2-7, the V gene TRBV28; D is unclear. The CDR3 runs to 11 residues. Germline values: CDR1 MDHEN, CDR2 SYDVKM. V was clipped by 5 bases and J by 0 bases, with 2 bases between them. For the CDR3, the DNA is TGTGCCAGCAGTGGCTCCTACGAGCAGTACTTC. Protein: CASSGSYEQYF.

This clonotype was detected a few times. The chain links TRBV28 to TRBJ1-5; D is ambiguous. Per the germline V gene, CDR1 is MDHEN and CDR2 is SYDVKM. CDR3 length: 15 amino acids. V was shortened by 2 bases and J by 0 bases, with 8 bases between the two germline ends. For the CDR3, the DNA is TGTGCCAGCAGTTTACGGCAGTATAGCAATCAGCCCCAGCATTTT. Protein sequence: CASSLRQYSNQPQHF.

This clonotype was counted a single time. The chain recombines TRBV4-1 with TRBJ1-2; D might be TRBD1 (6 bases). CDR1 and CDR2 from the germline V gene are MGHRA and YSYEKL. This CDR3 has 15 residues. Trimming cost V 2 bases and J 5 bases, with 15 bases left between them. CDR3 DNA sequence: TGCGCCAGCAGCCAACCGATGGCAGGGGAGTATGGCTACACCTTC. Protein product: CASSQPMAGEYGYTF.

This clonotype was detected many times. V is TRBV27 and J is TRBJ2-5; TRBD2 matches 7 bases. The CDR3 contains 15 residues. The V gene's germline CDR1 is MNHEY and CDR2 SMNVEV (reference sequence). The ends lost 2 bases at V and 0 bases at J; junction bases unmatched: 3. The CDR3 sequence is CASSLGGGYQETQYF. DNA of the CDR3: TGTGCCAGCAGTTTAGGCGGGGGTTACCAAGAGACCCAGTACTTC.

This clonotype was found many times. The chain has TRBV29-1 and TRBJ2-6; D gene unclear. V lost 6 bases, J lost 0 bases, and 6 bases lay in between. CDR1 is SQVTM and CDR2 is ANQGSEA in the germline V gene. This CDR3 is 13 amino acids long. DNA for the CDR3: TGCAGCGTGGCGTTCTCTGGGGCCAACGTCCTGACTTTC. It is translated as CSVAFSGANVLTF.

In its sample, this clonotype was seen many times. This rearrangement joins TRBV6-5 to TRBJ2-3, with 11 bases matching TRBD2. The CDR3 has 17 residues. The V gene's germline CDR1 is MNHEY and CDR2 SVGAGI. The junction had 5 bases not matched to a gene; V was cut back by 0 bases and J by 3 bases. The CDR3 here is CASSYSETSGVTDTQYF. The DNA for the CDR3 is TGTGCCAGCAGTTACTCCGAGACTAGCGGGGTTACAGATACGCAGTATTTT.

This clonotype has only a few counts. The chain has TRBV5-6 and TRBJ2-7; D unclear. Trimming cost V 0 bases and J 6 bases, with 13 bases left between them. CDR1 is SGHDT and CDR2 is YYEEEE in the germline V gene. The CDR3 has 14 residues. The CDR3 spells CASSLGGGVLEQYV. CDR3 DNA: TGTGCCAGCAGCTTGGGAGGCGGTGTGCTCGAGCAGTACGTC.

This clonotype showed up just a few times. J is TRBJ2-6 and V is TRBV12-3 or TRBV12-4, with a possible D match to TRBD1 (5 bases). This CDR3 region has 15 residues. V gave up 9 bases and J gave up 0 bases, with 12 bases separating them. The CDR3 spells CASGDTGSGANVLTF. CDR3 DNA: TGTGCCAGTGGGGATACAGGCTCTGGGGCCAACGTCCTGACTTTC.

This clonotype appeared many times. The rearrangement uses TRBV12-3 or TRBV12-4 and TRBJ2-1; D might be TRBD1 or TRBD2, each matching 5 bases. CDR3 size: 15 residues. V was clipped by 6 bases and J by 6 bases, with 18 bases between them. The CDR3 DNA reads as TGTGCCAGCAGGTTGGGACCGCCGAGTATCAATGAGCAGTTCTTC. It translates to CASRLGPPSINEQFF.

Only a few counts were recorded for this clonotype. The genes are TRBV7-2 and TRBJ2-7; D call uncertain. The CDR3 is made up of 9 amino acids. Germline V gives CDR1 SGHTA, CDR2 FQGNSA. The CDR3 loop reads CASSLPGDV. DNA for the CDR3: TGTGCCAGCAGCTTACCTGGGGACGTC.

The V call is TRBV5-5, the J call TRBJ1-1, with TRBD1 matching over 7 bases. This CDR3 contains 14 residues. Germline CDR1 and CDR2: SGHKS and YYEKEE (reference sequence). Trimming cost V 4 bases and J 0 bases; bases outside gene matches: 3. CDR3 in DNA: TGTGCCAGCAGCGCGACAGGGTTGAACACTGAAGCTTTCTTT. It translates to CASSATGLNTEAFF.

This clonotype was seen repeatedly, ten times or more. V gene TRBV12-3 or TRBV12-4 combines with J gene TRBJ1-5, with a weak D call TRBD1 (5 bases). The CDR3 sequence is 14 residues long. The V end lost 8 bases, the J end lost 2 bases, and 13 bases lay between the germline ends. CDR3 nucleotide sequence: TGTGCCAGCTCCCAGGGCCTGGGCAATCAGCCCCAGCATTTT. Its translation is CASSQGLGNQPQHF.

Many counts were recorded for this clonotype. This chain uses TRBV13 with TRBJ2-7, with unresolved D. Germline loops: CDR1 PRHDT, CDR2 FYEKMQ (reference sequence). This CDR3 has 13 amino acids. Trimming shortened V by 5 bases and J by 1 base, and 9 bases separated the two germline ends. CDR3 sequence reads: CASSIGESYEQYV. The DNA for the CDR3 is TGTGCCAGCAGCATCGGAGAATCCTACGAGCAGTACGTC.

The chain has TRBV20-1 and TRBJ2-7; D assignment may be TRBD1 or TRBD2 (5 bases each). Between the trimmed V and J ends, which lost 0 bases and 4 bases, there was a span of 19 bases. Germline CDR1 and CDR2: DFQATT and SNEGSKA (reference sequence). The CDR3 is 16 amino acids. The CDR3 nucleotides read TGCAGTGCTAGAGATATATCTACCCGAGGGGTTTACGAGCAGTACTTC. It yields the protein CSARDISTRGVYEQYF.